This T cell receptor beta chain was captured in a study of response to subunit inactivated influenza vaccine (dated by TCRdb to 2017 to 2018). For the wider study: Deep quantitative profiling of the T cell receptor repertoire was used in the study to follow responses to a trivalent subunit inactivated influenza vaccine. Overall study outcomes, separate from this receptor: The authors proposed that each seasonal influenza vaccination may bring in only a limited number of new T cells.

The library was prepared using RT-PCR. TCRdb lists the instrument as Illumina HiSeq 2500. TCRdb trimmed public reads at Q25 via fastp, called clones via MiXCR and kept in-frame beta chains. Under each unique CDR3 protein, matching rows form one entry showing the most common genes and DNA. This sample gives more than 600,000 distinct CDR3 sequences in total; about a fifth of them show up just once. Approximately 11% of the sample goes to the ten largest clones. Deletion took 5 bases off V and 2 bases off J, with a span of 11 bases between the germline ends. From the cysteine up to the phenylalanine, the CDR3 has a length of 13 residues. The kept DNA is CDR3 alone, 39 bases in frame from the first base. The germline V gene (reference sequence) provides CDR1 DFQATT and CDR2 SNEGSKA. About this clonotype itself: What this receptor recognizes is not known. Base-call qualities are not available, and no considerably larger clone is one nucleotide away.

This TCR was sampled from a man between 50 and 59 years old who received an inactivated influenza vaccine. Donor details come from another sample of the same person, matched by shared clones. This chain is built from TRBV20-1 and TRBJ2-3, and possibly TRBD2, on 6 matching bases. Sample: PBMCs from blood, taken 5 days after vaccination. The DNA sequence is TGCAGTGCTTGGGACTGGAACACAGATACGCAGTATTTT. It translates to CSAWDWNTDTQYF.